The present T cell receptor (beta chain) was sequenced within a study of T cell responses to AZD1222 COVID-19 vaccine. General study findings and limits: The donors showed a predominance of white British ancestry and of females, with possible underestimation of clonal diversity.

About this clone: As yet, its antigen is unknown.

This CDR3 is 14 amino acids long. The germline CDR1 and CDR2 sequences are SGHDN and FVKESK. Between the trimmed V and J ends, which lost 4 bases and 1 base, there was a span of 10 bases. Data came from immunoSEQ multiplex PCR; TCRdb stores just in-frame clones and leaves some out. The sample carries 150,000 to 200,000 clones, almost 95% recorded once. The sample here was peripheral blood, taken on day 0 of AZD1222 vaccination. The chain recombines TRBV14 with TRBJ1-1; the D gene is possibly TRBD1 (6 bases). The sequence was collected from an adult in good health. CDR3 loop: CASSRKQGNTEAFF. The CDR3 DNA reads as TGTGCCAGCAGCCGGAAACAGGGGAACACTGAAGCTTTCTTT.